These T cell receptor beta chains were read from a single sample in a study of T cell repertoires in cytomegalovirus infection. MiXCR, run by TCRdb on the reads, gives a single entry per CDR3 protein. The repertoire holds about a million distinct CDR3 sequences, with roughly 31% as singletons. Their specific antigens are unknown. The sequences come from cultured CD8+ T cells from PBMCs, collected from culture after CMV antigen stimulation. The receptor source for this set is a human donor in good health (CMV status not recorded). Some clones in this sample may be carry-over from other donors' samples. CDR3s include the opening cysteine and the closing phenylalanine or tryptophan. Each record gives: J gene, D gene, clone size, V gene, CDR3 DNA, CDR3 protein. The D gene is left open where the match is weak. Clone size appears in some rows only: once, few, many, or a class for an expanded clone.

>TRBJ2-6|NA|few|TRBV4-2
TGTGCCAGCAGCCAAGCTGCCCTTCCTTGGAGCCCTGGGGCCAACGTCCTGACTTTC
CASSQAALPWSPGANVLTF
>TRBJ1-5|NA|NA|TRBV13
TGTGCCAGCAGCTTAGGCCGAGGGAGGGATCAGCCCCAGCATTTT
CASSLGRGRDQPQHF
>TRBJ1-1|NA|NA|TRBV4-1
TGCGCCAGCAGCCAACAGAGTACTGAAGCTTTCTTT
CASSQQSTEAFF
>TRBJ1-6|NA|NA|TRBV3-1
TGTGCCAGCAGCCAAGATCTACCCTGGACTGACAGTTGGGTACCCCTCCACTTT
CASSQDLPWTDSWVPLHF
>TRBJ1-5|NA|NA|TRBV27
TGTGCCAGCAGTTGGGGGAAAGGCAATCAGCCCCAGCATTTT
CASSWGKGNQPQHF
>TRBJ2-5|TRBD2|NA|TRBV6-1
TGTGCCAGCAGTGAAAGGGGGCTTGGGACTAGCTGGTTCTCTCAAGAGACCCAGTACTTC
CASSERGLGTSWFSQETQYF
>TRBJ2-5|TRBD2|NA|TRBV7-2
TGTGCCAGCAGTCGGACTAGCGATAGGAGGACAGAGACCCAGTACTTC
CASSRTSDRRTETQYF
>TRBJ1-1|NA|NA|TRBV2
TGTGCCAGCCCCCCGCTGGGTTCGGTACTTGACACTGAAGCTTTCTTT
CASPPLGSVLDTEAFF
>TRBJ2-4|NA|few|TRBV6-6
TGTGCCAGCAGTTATTTACTTTTGAACATTCAGTACTTC
CASSYLLLNIQYF
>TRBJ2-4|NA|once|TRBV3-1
TGTGCCAGCAGCCAAGAGAACCAGCGTAACATTCAGTACTTC
CASSQENQRNIQYF
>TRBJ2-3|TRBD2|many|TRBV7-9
TGTGCCAGCACACATCCCACTAGCGGGGGAAGCACAGATACGCAGTATTTT
CASTHPTSGGSTDTQYF
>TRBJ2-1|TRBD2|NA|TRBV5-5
TGTGCCAGCAGCTTGGACGGCGGGGGTTTCCTCAATGAGCAGTTCTTC
CASSLDGGGFLNEQFF
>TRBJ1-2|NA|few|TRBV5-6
TGTGCCAGCAGCGGCAGGCAGCGGTATTCTTCCTATGGCTACACCTTC
CASSGRQRYSSYGYTF
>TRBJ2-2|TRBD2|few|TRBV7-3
TGTGCCAGCAGCTTAAGGGAGGGGCGGAACACCGGGGAGCTGTTTTTT
CASSLREGRNTGELFF
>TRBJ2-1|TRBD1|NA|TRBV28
TGTGCCAGCAGGACTGGGACAGGGGGCTACAATGAGCAGTTCTTC
CASRTGTGGYNEQFF
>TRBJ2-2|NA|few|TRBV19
TGTGCCAGTACCCTCAACAGGCGGAACACCGGGGAGCTGTTTTTT
CASTLNRRNTGELFF
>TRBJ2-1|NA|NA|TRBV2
TGTGTCAGCAGTGAAGAGTACAATGAGCAGTTCTTC
CVSSEEYNEQFF
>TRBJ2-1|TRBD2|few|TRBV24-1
TGTGCCACCAGTGACCCCCTTTTCGGGGGGGACAATGAGCAGTTCTTC
CATSDPLFGGDNEQFF
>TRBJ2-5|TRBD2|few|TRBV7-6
TGTGCCAGCAGCTTAGCGAGACTAGCGGGTCCCTTGGGGGAGACCCAGTACTTC
CASSLARLAGPLGETQYF
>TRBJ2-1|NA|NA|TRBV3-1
TGTGCCAGCAGCCAAGGACCCGACCCCTCCTACAATGAGCAGTTCTTC
CASSQGPDPSYNEQFF
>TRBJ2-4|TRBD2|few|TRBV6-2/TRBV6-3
TGTGCCAGCAGTTACCGCGGGGGGATGGACATTCAGTACTTC
CASSYRGGMDIQYF
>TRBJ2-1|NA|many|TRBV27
TGTGCCAGCAGCTTCGGCTATGAGCAGTTCTTC
CASSFGYEQFF
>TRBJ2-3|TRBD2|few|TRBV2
TGTGCCAGCAGGACCCAGCGGGGTGCTAGCACAGATACGCAGTATTTT
CASRTQRGASTDTQYF
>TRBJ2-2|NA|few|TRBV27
TGTGCCAGCAGTTTGAGCCCATCCACCACCGGGGAGCTGTTTTTT
CASSLSPSTTGELFF
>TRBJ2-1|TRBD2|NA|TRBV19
TGTGCCAGTAGTCTAATAGCGGGGGGGGAGTTCAATGAGCAGTTCTTC
CASSLIAGGEFNEQFF
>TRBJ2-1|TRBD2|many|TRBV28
TGTGCCAGCAGTTTATGGGGCAAGCGGGGGGGGAATGAGCAGTTCTTC
CASSLWGKRGGNEQFF
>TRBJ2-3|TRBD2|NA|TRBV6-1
TGTGCCAGCAGGATACTAGCGGGGGACCAAGATACGCAGTATTTT
CASRILAGDQDTQYF
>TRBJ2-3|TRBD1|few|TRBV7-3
TGTGCCAGCAGCTTGTCCAGGACAGGGATTAACACAGATACGCAGTATTTT
CASSLSRTGINTDTQYF
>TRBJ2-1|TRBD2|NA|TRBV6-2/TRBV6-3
TGTGCCAGCAGTTACGAGGCGGGGGGGCCGGGTAATGAGCAGTTCTTC
CASSYEAGGPGNEQFF
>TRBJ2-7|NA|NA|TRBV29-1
TGCAGCGTTGAAGGTACGGGGGCAAGCTCCTACGAGCAGTACTTC
CSVEGTGASSYEQYF
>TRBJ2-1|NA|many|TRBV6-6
TGTGCCAGCAGTTACTCGGGTGTTGAGCAGTTCTTC
CASSYSGVEQFF
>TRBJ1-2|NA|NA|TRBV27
TGTGCCAGCAGCACCCGTGTTTTTCGGTCTAACTATGGCTACACCTTC
CASSTRVFRSNYGYTF
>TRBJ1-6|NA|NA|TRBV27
TGTGCCAGCAGTTCTTTATGGGGGTCGGATCATTATAATTCACCCCTCCACTTT
CASSSLWGSDHYNSPLHF
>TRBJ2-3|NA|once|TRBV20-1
TGCAGTGCTAGAGTAGATACGCAGTATTTT
CSARVDTQYF
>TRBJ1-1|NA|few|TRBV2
TGTGCCAGCAGAAAAAAGGTGAACACTGAAGCTTTCTTT
CASRKKVNTEAFF
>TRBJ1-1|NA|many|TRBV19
TGTGCCAGTAGTCCCCGACCTGGGAGGTGGAACACTGAAGCTTTCTTT
CASSPRPGRWNTEAFF
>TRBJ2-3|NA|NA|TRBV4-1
TGCGCCAGCAGCCAAGAGCGGAGCTGGCCAGATACGCAGTATTTT
CASSQERSWPDTQYF